A selection of T cell receptor beta chains follows, all from one sample in a study of response to subunit inactivated influenza vaccine. TCRdb re-derived calls from the RT-PCR reads in MiXCR, one entry per CDR3 protein. The data hold about 190,000 distinct CDR3 sequences, with over 13% observed a single time. The sequenced sample was CD8+ T cells sorted from PBMCs, obtained around 5 days after vaccination. The receptors were gathered from a middle-aged man who received an inactivated influenza vaccine. CDR3s leave out the opening cysteine and the closing phenylalanine or tryptophan. The size of a clone is reported for some rows only, either as once, few or many, or as a class for expanded clones.

CDR3: ASSQDATSGQGYEKLF
J: TRBJ1-4
V: TRBV4-3
size: .

CDR3: ASSFWGALIFTDTQY
J: TRBJ2-3
V: TRBV7-2
size: many

CDR3: ASSPFPRVGNTIY
J: TRBJ1-3
V: TRBV28
size: .

CDR3: ASSWASGNEQF
J: TRBJ2-1
V: TRBV7-6
size: .

CDR3: ASSLAGTGGNTEAF
J: TRBJ1-1
V: TRBV5-1
size: few

CDR3: ASLTGNTGELF
J: TRBJ2-2
V: TRBV5-6
size: many

CDR3: ASRKTVNTDTQY
J: TRBJ2-3
V: TRBV7-9
size: few

CDR3: ASSYNLAHPSNEQF
J: TRBJ2-1
V: TRBV6-2/TRBV6-3
size: many

CDR3: ASSETSGRAYEQY
J: TRBJ2-7
V: TRBV9
size: .

CDR3: SARYWGMNTEAF
J: TRBJ1-1
V: TRBV20-1
size: few

CDR3: SVEGTSGSYEQY
J: TRBJ2-7
V: TRBV29-1
size: .

CDR3: ASSESEPEAF
J: TRBJ1-1
V: TRBV25-1
size: many

CDR3: ASSGYWEGPGGNTIY
J: TRBJ1-3
V: TRBV11-2
size: .

CDR3: ASSPLPGQVYGYT
J: TRBJ1-2
V: TRBV7-6
size: .

CDR3: ASSQASGSVAGELF
J: TRBJ2-2
V: TRBV4-1
size: .

CDR3: ASTTGVGTEAF
J: TRBJ1-1
V: TRBV2
size: few

CDR3: ASSLVPGLTATYEQY
J: TRBJ2-7
V: TRBV7-9
size: .

CDR3: AISESGYSGNTIY
J: TRBJ1-3
V: TRBV10-3
size: few

CDR3: ASSPAGETQY
J: TRBJ2-5
V: TRBV28
size: .

CDR3: ASSQDLGVGEQF
J: TRBJ2-1
V: TRBV4-2
size: few

CDR3: ASNTRFRDSRVHTEAF
J: TRBJ1-1
V: TRBV6-2/TRBV6-3
size: few

CDR3: ASSETTEAF
J: TRBJ1-1
V: TRBV7-9
size: .

CDR3: ASSYSSGGRSSYNEQF
J: TRBJ2-1
V: TRBV27
size: .

CDR3: SARVMGTNTGELF
J: TRBJ2-2
V: TRBV20-1
size: few

CDR3: ASSQVEGVDEQY
J: TRBJ2-7
V: TRBV4-1
size: .

CDR3: ASSSRGGSMETQY
J: TRBJ2-5
V: TRBV5-4
size: .

CDR3: ASSTTGTGIYEQY
J: TRBJ2-7
V: TRBV4-3
size: .

CDR3: ASSRRTSGRNSYEQY
J: TRBJ2-7
V: TRBV7-9
size: .

CDR3: ASSQTEGQGTYEQY
J: TRBJ2-7
V: TRBV4-1
size: few

CDR3: ASSDHIYTKGKYEQY
J: TRBJ2-7
V: TRBV2
size: few

CDR3: ASSFTVTASSTDTQY
J: TRBJ2-3
V: TRBV7-8
size: .

CDR3: ASSYSTEPNSPLH
J: TRBJ1-6
V: TRBV6-5
size: many

CDR3: ASSQEWRQETQY
J: TRBJ2-5
V: TRBV3-1
size: few

CDR3: ASSYGQGRSYEQY
J: TRBJ2-7
V: TRBV7-8
size: few

CDR3: ASSHKDRSNQPQH
J: TRBJ1-5
V: TRBV28
size: .

CDR3: ASSEWLGLSNEQF
J: TRBJ2-1
V: TRBV6-1
size: .

CDR3: ASTGLAGGLGELF
J: TRBJ2-2
V: TRBV25-1
size: .

CDR3: ATSVGRAYGYT
J: TRBJ1-2
V: TRBV24-1
size: many

CDR3: ASSGLGTEAF
J: TRBJ1-1
V: TRBV6-1
size: few

CDR3: ASSLAGDITEAF
J: TRBJ1-1
V: TRBV5-6
size: .

CDR3: VSRRSSAYNEQF
J: TRBJ2-1
V: TRBV2
size: .